Below are 26 T cell receptor beta chains sequenced from a single sample in a study of blood T cell repertoires in COVID-19. The data were produced by immunoSEQ multiplex PCR, yet TCRdb's version contains in-frame clones alone and is incomplete. The data hold under 350,000 clones, with around nine tenths observed a single time. Sequenced: peripheral blood. The source of these receptors is a man aged 50-60 years with acute or convalescent COVID-19.

This chain joins TRBV3-1 (or the pseudogene TRBV3-2) and TRBJ1-2, with D unclear. Trimming took off 2 bases at V and 7 bases at J, with 11 bases between the two ends. In germline, CDR1 is LGHDT, CDR2 YNNKEL (reference sequence). This CDR3 is 13 amino acids long. The CDR3 DNA is TGTGCCAGCAGCCAAAGCGGAGGCTCTGGCTACACCTTC. Amino acid sequence: CASSQSGGSGYTF.

The chain links TRBV5-5 to TRBJ2-3, with TRBD2 as a possible D gene (6 bases). V was cut by 1 base and J by 1 base, with 10 bases left in between. This CDR3 has 15 residues. CDR1 is SGHKS, CDR2 YYEKEE, per germline (reference sequence). The CDR3 is CASSLWGVGTDTQYF. The CDR3 nucleotides read TGTGCCAGCAGCTTGTGGGGGGTGGGCACAGATACGCAGTATTTT.

This chain joins TRBV6-5 and TRBJ1-5; TRBD1 might be the D (5 bases). Germline assignment: CDR1 MNHEY and CDR2 SVGAGI. CDR3 size: 14 residues. Deletions cut 11 bases from V and 4 bases from J, with 18 bases between. CDR3 coding DNA: TGTGCCTCCTCCGCCCGGGGGGGGAATCAGCCCCAGCATTTT. Protein: CASSARGGNQPQHF.

This clone was observed a few times. The CDR3 DNA is TGTGCCAGCAGCTTAAAGGGGCAGCGCGGCGGGGAGCTGTTTTTT. This codes for CASSLKGQRGGELFF. This chain links TRBV7-3 with TRBJ2-2; weak D call: TRBD1 (5 bases). The CDR3 runs to 15 residues. The germline V gene has CDR1 SGHTA and CDR2 FQGTGA. V dropped 1 base and J dropped 7 bases, with 13 bases sitting between them.

V and J are TRBV5-1 and TRBJ2-1, with 13 bases aligning to TRBD2. From germline, CDR1 is SGHRS and CDR2 YFSETQ. The CDR3 is made up of 17 amino acids. Germline trimming cut 5 bases from V and 2 bases from J; bases unmatched to any gene: 7. The CDR3 bases are TGCGCCAGCAGTATCGAACTAGCGGGGGGGCCCTACAATGAGCAGTTCTTC. Its translation is CASSIELAGGPYNEQFF. Looking up the rest from reference TRBV5-1 and TRBJ2-1 gives the full variable domain: KAGVTQTPRYLIKTRGQQVTLSCSPISGHRSVSWYQQTPGQGLQFLFEYFSETQRNKGNFPGRFSGRQFSNSRSEMNVSTLELGDSALYLCASSIELAGGPYNEQFFGPGTRLTVL.

The chain has TRBV11-2 and TRBJ2-3; D not resolved. The CDR3 totals 13 residues. Per germline, CDR1 SGHAT and CDR2 FQNNGV. Trimming stripped 0 bases from V and 4 bases from J, with 5 bases between. In nucleotides, the CDR3 is TGTGCCAGCAGCTTAGATATCGCAGATACGCAGTATTTT. Its protein is CASSLDIADTQYF.

The chain has TRBV9 and TRBJ2-3; tentatively, D is TRBD2 (6 bases). This CDR3 spans 13 amino acids. Trimming took 3 bases from V and 4 from J, leaving 9 bases between them. CDR1 SGDLS and CDR2 YYNGEE come from the germline V gene. The CDR3 sequence is CASSGGLPDTQYF. The CDR3 coding sequence is TGTGCCAGCAGCGGGGGACTTCCAGATACGCAGTATTTT.

The chain combines TRBV9 with TRBJ2-2, with 11 bases identical to TRBD1. This CDR3 contains 17 residues. Germline CDR1 and CDR2: SGDLS and YYNGEE. V shed 4 bases and J 7 bases; nucleotides not matched to a gene: 12. Here the CDR3 DNA reads TGTGCCAGCAGCCTCCAATCCGGACAGGGGGCGGTCGGGGAGCTGTTTTTT. Translating gives CASSLQSGQGAVGELFF. The full variable domain, in which reference TRBV9 and TRBJ2-2 provide the parts outside the CDR3, is DSGVTQTPKHLITATGQRVTLRCSPRSGDLSVYWYQQSLDQGLQFLIQYYNGEERAKGNILERFSAQQFPDLHSELNLSSLELGDSALYFCASSLQSGQGAVGELFFGEGSRLTVL.

V is TRBV6-5 and J is TRBJ1-6, with 7 positions matching TRBD1. This CDR3 contains 12 residues. The germline gives CDR1 MNHEY, CDR2 SVGAGI. J gave up 14 bases and V 3 bases, and 4 bases lay outside the gene matches. The CDR3 protein is CASSYDRVSLHF. In nucleotides, the CDR3 is TGTGCCAGCAGTTATGACAGGGTTTCCCTCCACTTT.

This rearrangement joins TRBV12-2 to TRBJ2-7; the table names TRBD1, a call not compared with the DNA. TRBV12-2 is classified as a pseudogene. The CDR3 consists of 16 residues. The CDR3 coding sequence is TGTGCAAGTCGCGGGATCGGACAGGGGGTTTCCTACGAGCAGTACTTC. It specifies CASRGIGQGVSYEQYF.

Comment on this clone: The sample has other DNA sequences that encode this CDR3 too. This chain joins TRBV4-1 and TRBJ1-2; TRBD1 matches at 7 bases. From germline, CDR1 is MGHRA and CDR2 YSYEKL. Trimming took 1 base from V and 8 from J; bases not matched to a gene: 4. There are 13 residues in the CDR3. The CDR3, as DNA: TGCGCCAGCAGCCAAGGGGCAGGGGGGGGCTACACCTTC. Amino acid sequence: CASSQGAGGGYTF.

V usage is TRBV9 and J usage is TRBJ1-6; D is undetermined. The CDR3 has 14 residues. Germline loops: CDR1 SGDLS, CDR2 YYNGEE. Between the trimmed V and J ends, which lost 2 bases and 5 bases, there was a span of 8 bases. For the CDR3, the DNA is TGTGCCAGCAGCGTGGGCCCAGATAATTCACCCCTCCACTTT. This translates into CASSVGPDNSPLHF.

The chain links TRBV11-3 to TRBJ2-7; maybe TRBD2 (5 bases). Trimming removed 3 bases from V and 7 bases from J, with 13 bases in between. The germline V gene encodes CDR1 SGHNT and CDR2 YENEEA. CDR3 length: 13 amino acids. In DNA form, the CDR3 reads TGTGCCAGCAGCTTCAGCGGAACGGGGGAGCAGTACTTC. Residues: CASSFSGTGEQYF.

V gene TRBV5-4 combines with J gene TRBJ2-7; 7 bases agree with TRBD1. V dropped 4 bases and J dropped 3; count of bases not matched to a gene: 7. Germline-derived CDR1 and CDR2 are SGHNT and YYREEE (reference sequence). CDR3 length: 14 residues. The CDR3 nucleotides read TGTGCCAGCAGCGCGACAGGGCCCGTCTACGAGCAGTACTTC. Translating gives CASSATGPVYEQYF.

The rearrangement links TRBV2 to TRBJ1-5; tentative D call: TRBD1 (5 bases). The CDR3 has 15 residues. The V end was cut by 8 bases, the J end by 5 bases, with 19 bases between. The germline V gene encodes CDR1 SNHLY and CDR2 FYNNEI. CDR3 coding DNA: TGTGCCAGCTTTAGAGGAACAGGAATGGATCAGCCCCAGCATTTT. Its protein is CASFRGTGMDQPQHF.

This chain uses TRBV7-9 with TRBJ1-6, with D possibly matching TRBD1 (5 bases). The V and J ends lost 3 bases and 7 bases respectively, with 10 bases between them. The CDR3 loop spans 14 amino acids. Germline loops: CDR1 SEHNR, CDR2 FQNEAQ (reference sequence). This chain's CDR3 is CASSLDTRNSPLHF. The CDR3 DNA is TGTGCCAGCAGCTTGGACACCAGGAATTCACCCCTCCACTTT.

The V gene is TRBV9, the J gene TRBJ1-6; the match to TRBD1 covers 7 bases. V shed 0 bases, J shed 13 bases, and the junction held 22 bases outside the gene matches. Germline CDR1 and CDR2: SGDLS and YYNGEE. The CDR3 sequence is 19 residues long. The CDR3 DNA reads as TGTGCCAGCAGCGTAGACGGTTGGGGCAGGGGGGTCCAAGGGTCTCCCCTCCACTTT. As protein: CASSVDGWGRGVQGSPLHF.

In regard to this clone: Other nucleotide sequences from this sample produce the same CDR3. V is TRBV18 and J is TRBJ1-5; 7 bases match TRBD1. Per the germline V gene, CDR1 is KGHSH and CDR2 is LQKENI. The CDR3 is 13 residues long. The junction had 6 bases not matched to a gene; V was cut back by 6 bases and J by 7 bases. The CDR3 region is CASSPTGNQPQHF. In DNA, the CDR3 is TGTGCCAGCTCCCCGACAGGGAACCAGCCCCAGCATTTT.

The V and J genes are TRBV6-6 and TRBJ1-6; tentative D call: TRBD1 (6 bases). Trimming took off 6 bases at V and 8 bases at J, with 14 bases between the two ends. Looked up from germline, CDR1 is MNHNY and CDR2 is SVGAGI (reference sequence). The CDR3 loop spans 14 amino acids. CDR3 protein: CASRTGTPYSPLHF. CDR3 DNA sequence: TGTGCCAGCAGAACCGGGACACCTTATTCACCCCTCCACTTT.

The gene calls are TRBV4-1 and TRBJ2-7; 10 bases align to TRBD1. Trimming removed 5 bases from V and 3 bases from J; junction bases left unmatched: 4. Germline CDR1 is MGHRA and CDR2 is YSYEKL. The CDR3 has 14 amino acids. The CDR3: CASSYRDRGYEQYF. CDR3 bases: TGCGCCAGCAGCTACCGGGACAGGGGCTACGAGCAGTACTTC.

V and J are TRBV19 and TRBJ1-5; TRBD1 might be the D (6 bases). V lost 5 bases and J lost 4, with 12 bases in between. There are 14 residues in the CDR3. Germline V CDR1 and CDR2: LNHDA, SQIVND (reference sequence). DNA of the CDR3: TGTGCCAGTAGTCCGGTCCAGGGGAATCAGCCCCAGCATTTT. Translating gives CASSPVQGNQPQHF. Supplemented by reference TRBV19 and TRBJ1-5, the full variable domain reads DGGITQSPKYLFRKEGQNVTLSCEQNLNHDAMYWYRQDPGQGLRLIYYSQIVNDFQKGDIAEGYSVSREKKESFPLTVTSAQKNPTAFYLCASSPVQGNQPQHFGDGTRLSIL.

This chain joins TRBV3-1 (or the pseudogene TRBV3-2) and TRBJ2-1; tentative D call: TRBD1 (5 bases). CDR1 is LGHDT, CDR2 YNNKEL, per germline (reference sequence). This CDR3 region has 15 residues. Trimming left V 2 bases short and J 2 bases short, with 10 bases between. The CDR3 here is CASSQQGVPYNEQFF. The CDR3 bases are TGTGCCAGCAGCCAACAAGGGGTACCCTACAATGAGCAGTTCTTC.

The chain carries TRBV11-2 and TRBJ2-5, with 12 bases lining up with TRBD2. Germline V gene sequence: CDR1 SGHAT, CDR2 FQNNGV. J lost 4 bases, V lost 2 bases, and 2 bases had no gene match. This CDR3 comprises 15 residues. CDR3 DNA: TGTGCCAGCAGCTTATCTAGCGGGGGGGCAGAGACCCAGTACTTC. Amino acids: CASSLSSGGAETQYF.

This clone has a handful of counts. J is TRBJ1-1 and V is TRBV6-5; tentatively, D is TRBD1 (6 bases). The CDR3 contains 13 residues. Trimming stripped 4 bases from V and 12 bases from J, with 18 bases between. The germline V gene has CDR1 MNHEY and CDR2 SVGAGI. The CDR3 spells CASSFGTPGGSFF. CDR3 DNA sequence: TGTGCCAGCAGTTTCGGGACACCTGGGGGTTCTTTCTTT.

The J gene is TRBJ1-4, the V gene TRBV27, with a weak D call TRBD1 (6 bases). The CDR3 length is 17 residues. Trimming left V 6 bases short and J 4 bases short, with 21 bases between. In germline, CDR1 is MNHEY, CDR2 SMNVEV (reference sequence). CDR3 residues: CASRPQGVGELNEKLFF. CDR3 nucleotide sequence: TGTGCCAGCAGACCACAGGGTGTGGGAGAACTTAATGAAAAACTGTTTTTT.

The CDR3 here is CAWSVSDWRDEQYF. As DNA, the CDR3 is TGTGCCTGGAGTGTAAGTGACTGGAGGGACGAGCAGTACTTC. The genes are TRBV30 and TRBJ2-7; possible D gene TRBD2, 6 bases. V was trimmed by 0 bases and J by 5 bases, leaving 14 bases between them. The germline V gene encodes CDR1 GTSNPN and CDR2 SVGIG (reference sequence). The CDR3 runs to 14 residues.